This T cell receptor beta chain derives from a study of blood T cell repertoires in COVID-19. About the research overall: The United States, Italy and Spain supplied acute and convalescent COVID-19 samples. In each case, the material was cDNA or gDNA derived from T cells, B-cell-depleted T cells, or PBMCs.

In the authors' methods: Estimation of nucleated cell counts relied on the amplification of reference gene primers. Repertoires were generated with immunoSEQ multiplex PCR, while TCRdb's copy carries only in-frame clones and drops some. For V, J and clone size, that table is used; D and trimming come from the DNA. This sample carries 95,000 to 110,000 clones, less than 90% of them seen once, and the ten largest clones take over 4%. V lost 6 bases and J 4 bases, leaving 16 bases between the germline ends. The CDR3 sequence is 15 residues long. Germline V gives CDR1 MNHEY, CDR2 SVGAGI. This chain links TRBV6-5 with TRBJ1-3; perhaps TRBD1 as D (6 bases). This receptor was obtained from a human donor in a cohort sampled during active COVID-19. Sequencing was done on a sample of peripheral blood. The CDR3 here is CASRPVQGSGNTIYF. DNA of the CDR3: TGTGCCAGCAGACCCGTACAGGGATCAGGAAACACCATATATTTT.